This T cell receptor (beta chain) comes out of a study of tumor-infiltrating lymphocytes in localized non-small cell lung cancer. A note on this clone: Antigen unknown.

Study conclusions and caveats: Available tissue quantity limited TCR sequencing to a patient subset. Higher tumor T cell infiltration than in uninvolved lung was supported by TCRbeta sequencing. Different pieces of the same tissue went to different assays, confounding technical variation with intratumor heterogeneity.

This CDR3 has 12 amino acids. The data were produced by immunoSEQ multiplex PCR, yet TCRdb's version contains in-frame clones alone and is incomplete. The sample gives fewer than 20,000 clones, about three quarters of which show up once; 4.9% is in the top ten. The material sequenced was lung tumor tissue. The chain has TRBV21-1 and TRBJ2-5; the table calls TRBD2, which could not be checked here. TRBV21-1 is flagged as a pseudogene. This TCR derives from a human donor with non-small cell lung cancer. The CDR3 DNA reads as TGTGCCAGCAGCAACCCCCGGGAGACCCAGTACTTC. Translation: CASSNPRETQYF.